These 23 T cell receptor beta chains came from one sample sequenced in a study of response to subunit inactivated influenza vaccine. TCRdb re-analysed the RT-PCR reads in MiXCR, keeping a single row per CDR3 protein. This sample yields about 800,000 distinct CDR3 sequences, of which 21% are seen a single time; roughly a tenth belongs to the top ten. The specimen was PBMCs from blood, collected less than 6 days after vaccination. These receptors all stem from a man aged 50 to 60 who received an inactivated influenza vaccine.

This clonotype was observed at least ten times. The V gene is TRBV28, the J gene TRBJ2-7; weak D call: TRBD2 (5 bases). The CDR3 runs to 13 residues. Trimming removed 3 bases at V and 2 bases at J, with 8 bases between. Germline CDR1 and CDR2: MDHEN and SYDVKM. The CDR3, as DNA: TGTGCCAGCAGTTTCCGGGGAACCTACGAGCAGTACTTC. It specifies CASSFRGTYEQYF.

This clonotype showed up just a few times. V is TRBV29-1 and J is TRBJ2-3; D is uncertain. The germline CDR1 and CDR2 sequences are SQVTM and ANQGSEA. Trimming took 4 bases from V and 3 from J, leaving 11 bases between them. The CDR3 is 13 amino acids. The CDR3 bases are TGCAGCGTTGGGGTTAGGTTAACAGATACGCAGTATTTT. Its protein is CSVGVRLTDTQYF.

This clonotype came up a few times. The V call is TRBV6-5, the J call TRBJ1-2, with TRBD1 matching 12 bases. CDR1 is MNHEY, CDR2 SVGAGI, per germline. This CDR3 contains 16 residues. With V trimmed by 0 bases and J by 8 bases, 7 bases remained unmatched. Here the CDR3 DNA reads TGTGCCAGCAGTTACTCGACCGGGACAGGGGGCGGAGGCTACACCTTC. Protein: CASSYSTGTGGGGYTF.

This rearrangement joins TRBV20-1 to TRBJ1-2; TRBD1 matches 10 bases. Trimming at V came to 3 bases and at J to 8 bases, leaving 3 bases not matched to a gene. There are 12 residues in the CDR3. CDR1 and CDR2 from the germline V gene are DFQATT and SNEGSKA (reference sequence). This CDR3 is CSARTGGEGYTF. CDR3 bases: TGCAGTGCTAGGACAGGGGGCGAGGGCTACACCTTC.

V and J are TRBV12-3 or TRBV12-4 and TRBJ1-5; possibly TRBD1 for D (5 bases). Trimming pared 5 bases from V and 4 bases from J, leaving 12 bases between. This CDR3 has 14 residues. The CDR3 loop is CASSRTDRNQPQHF. CDR3 DNA sequence: TGTGCCAGCAGTCGTACCGACAGAAATCAGCCCCAGCATTTT.

This clonotype was counted only a few times. The chain couples TRBV12-3 or TRBV12-4 to TRBJ2-6; 12 bases match TRBD2. The CDR3 sequence is 21 residues long. After removal of 0 bases from V and 0 bases from J, the junction contained 9 bases not matched to a gene. The CDR3 sequence is CASSLAVTSGGSGSGANVLTF. DNA for the CDR3: TGTGCCAGCAGTTTAGCGGTGACTAGCGGGGGTTCCGGCTCTGGGGCCAACGTCCTGACTTTC.

The gene calls are TRBV7-9 and TRBJ2-7; D tentatively fits TRBD1 or TRBD2 (5 bases each). Trimming took off 5 bases at V and 2 bases at J, with 16 bases between the two ends. The CDR3 is 15 residues long. Per the germline V gene, CDR1 is SEHNR and CDR2 is FQNEAQ (reference sequence). The CDR3: CASSRDRIGAYEQYF. The CDR3 bases are TGTGCCAGCAGCCGCGACAGAATCGGGGCCTACGAGCAGTACTTC.

This clonotype was observed a handful of times. The V call is TRBV11-2, the J call TRBJ2-1; D perhaps matches TRBD2 (6 bases). The CDR3 consists of 18 residues. From germline, CDR1 is SGHAT and CDR2 FQNNGV. Deletions cut 5 bases from V and 0 bases from J, with 20 bases between. CDR3 nucleotides: TGTGCCAGCAGCCCCAAAAGGCGGGGACCCAGCTCCTACAATGAGCAGTTCTTC. Translation: CASSPKRRGPSSYNEQFF.

The chain joins TRBV12-3 or TRBV12-4 to TRBJ2-1; D not certain. The CDR3 length is 16 residues. Trimming took 4 bases from V and 0 from J, leaving 13 bases between them. CDR3 in amino acids: CASSSPEELSYNEQFF. CDR3 in DNA: TGTGCCAGCAGTTCGCCCGAGGAGCTCTCCTACAATGAGCAGTTCTTC.

The gene calls are TRBV7-9 and TRBJ2-7; 7 nucleotides match TRBD2. Germline V gene lookup returns CDR1 SEHNR and CDR2 FQNEAQ (reference sequence). J gave up 5 bases and V 4 bases, and 8 bases lay outside the gene matches. The CDR3 contains 14 residues. The CDR3: CASSWGGGSNEQYF. In DNA, the CDR3 is TGTGCCAGCAGCTGGGGAGGCGGGAGCAACGAGCAGTACTTC.

The chain couples TRBV10-3 to TRBJ2-3; 7 bases map to TRBD2. The CDR3 totals 15 residues. Germline V lookup: CDR1 ENHRY, CDR2 SYGVKD. With 9 bases clipped from V and 2 bases from J, the junction kept 11 bases outside the gene matches. The CDR3 coding sequence is TGTGCCATTCTCCGGGAGGCGGCGGACACAGATACGCAGTATTTT. The encoded protein is CAILREAADTDTQYF.

This clonotype was counted a few times. The chain links TRBV20-1 to TRBJ2-7; no clear D gene. Germline lookup yields CDR1 DFQATT and CDR2 SNEGSKA (reference sequence). This CDR3 comprises 12 residues. The chain's CDR3 is CTASADTYEQYF. The CDR3 coding sequence is TGCACCGCCAGCGCTGACACCTACGAGCAGTACTTC.

In its sample, this clonotype was seen a few times. The chain employs TRBV10-3 and TRBJ1-2; 9 bases match TRBD1. Germline loops: CDR1 ENHRY, CDR2 SYGVKD. The V segment lost 1 base and the J segment 5 bases; nucleotides outside the gene matches: 8. The CDR3 covers 16 residues. Written as DNA, the CDR3 is TGTGCCATCAGTGAGTTCTCGGGGACAGGGCATTATGGCTACACCTTC. Translation: CAISEFSGTGHYGYTF.

V usage is TRBV12-3 or TRBV12-4 and J usage is TRBJ1-6; no clear D gene. CDR3 length: 12 amino acids. Trimming removed 6 bases from V and 9 bases from J, with 9 bases in between. The CDR3 nucleotides read TGTGCCAGCAGCCCCCTCGGTTCACCCCTCCACTTT. The encoded protein is CASSPLGSPLHF.

There are a few counts of this clonotype. This chain links TRBV24-1 with TRBJ2-5; TRBD2 matches at 8 bases. Germline assignment: CDR1 KGHDR and CDR2 SFDVKD. The CDR3 has 15 residues. V shed 4 bases and J 4 bases; nucleotides not matched to a gene: 7. CDR3 loop: CATSEGSGVGETQYF. The DNA of the CDR3 is TGTGCCACCAGTGAGGGTAGCGGGGTGGGAGAGACCCAGTACTTC.

This rearrangement joins TRBV7-2 to TRBJ2-3; D is perhaps TRBD2 (5 bases). CDR3 length equals 17 residues. Trimming shortened V by 6 bases and J by 2 bases, and 21 bases separated the two germline ends. Germline V gives CDR1 SGHTA, CDR2 FQGNSA. CDR3 coding DNA: TGTGCCAGCAGATCGCGGGCACTAGTAAGGACCACAGATACGCAGTATTTT. Protein: CASRSRALVRTTDTQYF.

The chain is built from TRBV18 and TRBJ1-6; 8 bases line up with TRBD1. The CDR3 covers 14 residues. V lost 4 bases, J lost 9 bases, and 5 bases stayed unmatched. From germline, CDR1 is KGHSH and CDR2 LQKENI. The CDR3: CASSRGQGGSPLHF. As DNA, the CDR3 is TGTGCCAGCTCACGCGGACAGGGAGGTTCACCCCTCCACTTT.

This clonotype has more than one count but fewer than ten. The chain uses TRBV12-3 or TRBV12-4 and TRBJ2-7; D is ambiguous. The CDR3 length is 12 residues. Trimming left V 1 base short and J 7 bases short, with 8 bases between. The CDR3 region has the DNA TGTGCCAGCAGTTTAGGGGGTTGGGAGCAGTACTTC. Translating it yields CASSLGGWEQYF.

This clonotype has more than one count but fewer than ten. The rearrangement links TRBV5-1 to TRBJ1-6; no clear D. V was clipped by 1 base and J by 2 bases, with 7 bases between them. This CDR3 has 15 residues. CDR1 and CDR2 from the germline V gene are SGHRS and YFSETQ. This CDR3 reads CASSLQVAYNSPLHF. CDR3 sequence (DNA): TGCGCCAGCAGCTTGCAGGTCGCCTATAATTCACCCCTCCACTTT. Complete variable domain (other parts from reference TRBV5-1 and TRBJ1-6): KAGVTQTPRYLIKTRGQQVTLSCSPISGHRSVSWYQQTPGQGLQFLFEYFSETQRNKGNFPGRFSGRQFSNSRSEMNVSTLELGDSALYLCASSLQVAYNSPLHFGNGTRLTVT.

This rearrangement joins TRBV5-1 to TRBJ2-3; TRBD2 is a possible D gene (5 bases). With 7 bases removed from V and 1 base from J, the gap between germline ends came to 13 bases. The CDR3 totals 14 residues. Per the germline V gene, CDR1 is SGHRS and CDR2 is YFSETQ. The CDR3 loop reads CASAPHSGTDTQYF. CDR3 nucleotides: TGCGCCAGCGCCCCCCATAGCGGCACAGATACGCAGTATTTT.

The chain combines TRBV2 with TRBJ1-5; D is unresolved. Trimming pared 5 bases from V and 2 bases from J, leaving 13 bases between. Germline assignment: CDR1 SNHLY and CDR2 FYNNEI. This CDR3 is built from 15 residues. The CDR3 sequence: CASSWGLLGNQPQHF. The DNA of the CDR3 is TGTGCCAGCAGTTGGGGTCTTTTGGGCAATCAGCCCCAGCATTTT.

Written as DNA, the CDR3 is TGTGCCAGCAGTGATAGTAGGGTCTCCTACAATGAGCAGTTCTTC. Residues: CASSDSRVSYNEQFF. V gene TRBV25-1 combines with J gene TRBJ2-1, with D unresolved. Per the germline V gene, CDR1 is MGHDK and CDR2 is SYGVNS. The V end lost 3 bases, the J end lost 0 bases, and 9 bases lay between the germline ends. This CDR3 has 15 amino acids. The full variable domain, its missing parts supplied by reference TRBV25-1 and TRBJ2-1, is EADIYQTPRYLVIGTGKKITLECSQTMGHDKMYWYQQDPGMELHLIHYSYGVNSTEKGDLSSESTVSRIRTEHFPLTLESARPSHTSQYLCASSDSRVSYNEQFFGPGTRLTVL.

The rearrangement links TRBV11-2 to TRBJ2-1; TRBD2 aligns across 14 bases. Germline lookup yields CDR1 SGHAT and CDR2 FQNNGV. The J segment lost 0 bases and the V segment lost 4 bases, leaving 8 bases of the junction unmatched. This CDR3 region has 19 residues. The CDR3 here is CASSSGLAGGKSSYNEQFF. The CDR3 DNA reads TGTGCCAGCAGCTCCGGACTAGCGGGGGGCAAGAGCTCCTACAATGAGCAGTTCTTC.